The entry that follows covers one TCR beta chain sequence. Its cognate antigen has yet to be identified. One base away there is no much larger clone; base qualities are not given. TCRbeta CDR3 regions were amplified from genomic DNA by means of the immunoSEQ Assay, a bias-controlled multiplex PCR. As for how the authors treated the data: The number of nucleated cells in each sample was estimated by amplification of reference gene primers within the assay. To quantify the absolute abundance of each unique TCRbeta CDR3 rearrangement, sequence reads were collapsed and filtered. For each sample, productive Simpson clonality was calculated by taking the square root of Simpson's diversity index across productive rearrangements. Imported from immuneACCESS, the table was reduced by TCRdb to in-frame sequences with V and J called. These copies leave out some clones; in studies compared against another copy, an unresolved V gene accounts for under half, and the cause of the remainder is not known. The DNA was the basis for D and trimming; V, J and clone size are from that table. Recorded for this sample are approximately 110,000 clones; 80% to 90% of them occurred a single time. Almost 0.9% of the sample rests with the top ten.

Collaborating institutions collected whole blood in K2EDTA tubes following their own protocols. For TCRbeta analysis, collaborators shipped samples in one of three forms: frozen whole blood, isolated PBMCs, or DNA extracted from either of those sample types. This specimen belongs to a study of blood T cell repertoires in COVID-19 (dated by TCRdb to about 2020). At the level of the whole study: The collaborator samples originated in the United States, Italy and Spain and spanned the acute and convalescent phases of COVID-19. The material from the prospective study consisted of cDNA or gDNA derived from T cells, B-cell-depleted T cells, or PBMCs. Subjects who had been exposed to COVID-19, were actively infected with it, or had recovered from it provided the deeply sampled blood TCRbeta repertoires that made up the dataset. The repertoires were released in a freely available public database meant as a resource for research on the immune response to SARS-CoV-2. The samples were drawn from two sources: the first 160 participants of the ongoing ImmuneRACE study, and 1,000 to 1,500 subjects contributed by 6 global collaborators. Nearly every sample came with metadata listing a de-identified subject ID, COVID-19 status, age in years and sex. HLA class I and class II types, where available, came from metadata supplied by the sample provider rather than from assay-based typing. Results the study describes overall, beyond this receptor: How much clinical and demographic metadata was included differed by source and by participant, and the metadata was provided uncurated.

V loses 2 bases at its end and J loses 7 bases; junction bases beyond the gene matches: 8. There are 14 amino acids in the CDR3, from cysteine to phenylalanine inclusive. The sequence is cut down to CDR3 DNA, 42 bases in frame from base 1. The germline V gene provides CDR1 SNHLY and CDR2 FYNNEI. The rearrangement joined TRBV2 to TRBJ2-7; TRBD2 agrees with 7 junctional bases. The sequenced material came from peripheral blood. The TCR originated in a woman between 50 and 59 years old with active or convalescent COVID-19. Here is the DNA: TGTGCCAGCAGTGAAAGAGGGAGGGCCGAGGAGCAGTACTTC. Its product reads: CASSERGRAEEQYF.